The 20 T cell receptor beta chains in this list originate from one sample, sequenced in a study of blood T cell repertoires in COVID-19. TCRdb's table, derived via immunoSEQ multiplex PCR, lists solely in-frame clones and lacks some. The sample holds about 190,000 clones, 82% seen once. Sample: peripheral blood. These receptors all come from a woman in her fifties or sixties with COVID-19, enrolled during active disease.

The V and J genes are TRBV2 and TRBJ1-1; TRBD1 matches 9 bases. Germline trimming cut 11 bases from V and 1 base from J; bases unmatched to any gene: 2. Germline loops: CDR1 SNHLY, CDR2 FYNNEI. This CDR3 contains 12 residues. Here the CDR3 DNA reads TGTGCCGGACAGGGGACGAACACTGAAGCTTTCTTT. Amino acid sequence: CAGQGTNTEAFF.

This chain uses TRBV28 with TRBJ1-5, with D perhaps matching TRBD1 (6 bases). The CDR3 runs to 16 residues. Trimming took off 5 bases at V and 4 bases at J, with 18 bases between the two ends. Germline loops: CDR1 MDHEN, CDR2 SYDVKM. The CDR3 nucleotides are TGTGCCAGCAGTACACGGGACAAGGGCTTTAATCAGCCCCAGCATTTT. Its protein is CASSTRDKGFNQPQHF.

V gene TRBV27 combines with J gene TRBJ2-1; D uncertain. The germline CDR1 and CDR2 sequences are MNHEY and SMNVEV (reference sequence). This CDR3 is 12 amino acids long. Trimming removed 3 bases from V and 9 bases from J, with 9 bases in between. The CDR3 sequence: CASSFVRGEQFF. The CDR3 region has the DNA TGTGCCAGCAGTTTTGTCCGAGGTGAGCAGTTCTTC.

This clone occurred once. The chain has TRBV27 and TRBJ1-2; D unresolved. The germline V gene has CDR1 MNHEY and CDR2 SMNVEV (reference sequence). Trimming removed 5 bases at V and 1 base at J, with 5 bases between. The CDR3 runs 12 residues. The DNA for the CDR3 is TGTGCCAGCAGTAACAGTAACTATGGCTACACCTTC. Encoded protein: CASSNSNYGYTF.

The chain uses TRBV5-4 and TRBJ2-1, with a possible D match to TRBD2 (5 bases). CDR1 is SGHNT, CDR2 YYREEE, per germline (reference sequence). The CDR3 extends over 19 amino acids. V was trimmed by 3 bases and J by 0 bases, leaving 22 bases between them. The CDR3 DNA reads as TGTGCCAGCAGCTCTCGCCGGACTGTTTTCCTTAGCTCCTACAATGAGCAGTTCTTC. It encodes CASSSRRTVFLSSYNEQFF.

The V call is TRBV9, the J call TRBJ2-7; unclear D gene. Germline CDR1 and CDR2: SGDLS and YYNGEE. V was shortened by 0 bases and J by 0 bases, with 10 bases between the two germline ends. This CDR3 contains 15 residues. The CDR3 bases are TGTGCCAGCAGCGTAGACCCAGCTAGCTCCTACGAGCAGTACTTC. As protein: CASSVDPASSYEQYF.

V usage is TRBV3-1 (or the pseudogene TRBV3-2) and J usage is TRBJ1-2; D gene ambiguous. Deletions cut 4 bases from V and 7 bases from J, with 16 bases between. The CDR3 totals 14 residues. Per the germline V gene, CDR1 is LGHDT and CDR2 is YNNKEL (reference sequence). Here the CDR3 reads CASSPRGSPGGYTF. The DNA of the CDR3 is TGTGCCAGCAGCCCTCGAGGATCCCCTGGTGGCTACACCTTC.

The CDR3 DNA follows: TGTGCCAGCAGCCTCGACGGGGAAGGGCGGGATACGCAGTATTTT. It yields the protein CASSLDGEGRDTQYF. The chain joins TRBV6-4 to TRBJ2-3; tentatively, D is TRBD2 (5 bases). Germline CDR1 reads MRHNA; CDR2 reads SNTAGT. The CDR3 has 15 amino acids. The germline V and J ends were trimmed by 6 bases and 6 bases, with 19 bases remaining between them.

This clone was observed a single time. The chain is built from TRBV7-8 and TRBJ2-1; 11 nucleotides align to TRBD1. V lost 5 bases to trimming and J lost 6 bases; unmatched junction nucleotides: 6. Germline V gene lookup returns CDR1 SGHVS and CDR2 FQNEAQ. This CDR3 has 15 residues. CDR3 region: CASSPGTGGRNEQFF. CDR3 bases: TGTGCCAGCAGCCCCGGGACAGGGGGACGCAATGAGCAGTTCTTC.

The chain uses TRBV3-1 (or the pseudogene TRBV3-2) and TRBJ2-7; 10 bases line up with TRBD2. Germline V CDR1 and CDR2: LGHDT, YNNKEL (reference sequence). CDR3 length: 15 amino acids. V gave up 6 bases and J gave up 0 bases; unmatched junction bases: 5. The CDR3 region is CASRYSGRSSYEQYF. For the CDR3, the DNA is TGTGCCAGCAGGTATAGCGGGAGGAGCTCCTACGAGCAGTACTTC.

The chain uses TRBV5-1 and TRBJ1-2, with D possibly matching TRBD1 (5 bases). The germline V gene encodes CDR1 SGHRS and CDR2 YFSETQ. Trimming pared 5 bases from V and 4 bases from J, leaving 12 bases between. The CDR3 sequence is 13 residues long. The CDR3 sequence is CASSPFTGYGYTF. In DNA form, the CDR3 reads TGCGCCAGCAGTCCGTTCACAGGCTATGGCTACACCTTC.

The gene calls are TRBV4-3 and TRBJ2-2; D may be TRBD1 (6 bases). The CDR3 totals 17 residues. The germline CDR1 and CDR2 sequences are LGHNA and YSLEER. The V gene lost 3 bases and the J gene lost 2 bases, with 16 bases spanning the gap. CDR3 sequence (DNA): TGCGCCAGCAGCCATGGGGCCGGGACACTTAACACCGGGGAGCTGTTTTTT. This sequence encodes CASSHGAGTLNTGELFF.

There are a few counts of this clone. The chain is built from TRBV6-5 and TRBJ1-6; perhaps TRBD1 as D (5 bases). CDR1 is MNHEY, CDR2 SVGAGI, per germline. Between the trimmed V and J ends, which lost 5 bases and 6 bases, there was a span of 11 bases. The CDR3 contains 14 residues. The CDR3, as DNA: TGTGCCAGCAGTCTTTCAGGGTTTAATTCACCCCTCCACTTT. Its translation: CASSLSGFNSPLHF.

The chain combines TRBV10-3 with TRBJ1-4; TRBD1 agrees at 9 bases. V shed 2 bases and J 8 bases; nucleotides not matched to a gene: 6. Germline V lookup: CDR1 ENHRY, CDR2 SYGVKD. This CDR3 contains 15 residues. The CDR3 DNA is TGTGCCATCAGTGAGAAGGGGACAGGGAACGAAAAACTGTTTTTT. As protein: CAISEKGTGNEKLFF.

V is TRBV16 and J is TRBJ1-1, with D hard to call. V was trimmed by 9 bases and J by 5 bases, leaving 16 bases between them. This CDR3 is 13 amino acids long. Germline V gives CDR1 KGHSY, CDR2 FQNENV. This chain's CDR3 is CASDLSFGTEAFF. Here the CDR3 DNA reads TGTGCCAGTGACCTAAGTTTCGGGACTGAAGCTTTCTTT. Supplemented by reference TRBV16 and TRBJ1-1, the full variable domain reads GEEVAQTPKHLVRGEGQKAKLYCAPIKGHSYVFWYQQVLKNEFKFLISFQNENVFDETGMPKERFSAKCLPNSPCSLEIQATKLEDSAVYFCASDLSFGTEAFFGQGTRLTVV.

The chain has TRBV25-1 and TRBJ1-1; weak D call: TRBD1 (6 bases). Germline loops: CDR1 MGHDK, CDR2 SYGVNS. Trimming removed 6 bases at V and 2 bases at J, with 10 bases between. The CDR3 is 13 residues long. The CDR3 bases are TGTGCCAGCAGAGGGACATATAACACTGAAGCTTTCTTT. Residues: CASRGTYNTEAFF.

The chain employs TRBV7-8 and TRBJ2-1, with 10 bases identical to TRBD2. The J segment lost 4 bases and the V segment lost 1 base, leaving 13 bases of the junction unmatched. Per the germline V gene, CDR1 is SGHVS and CDR2 is FQNEAQ. This CDR3 is built from 19 residues. The DNA of the CDR3 is TGTGCCAGCAGCTTAGGGTCCAGCGGGGGGGCCAGGTGGTACAATGAGCAGTTCTTC. It is translated as CASSLGSSGGARWYNEQFF.

The chain couples TRBV9 to TRBJ2-1; TRBD2 agrees at 11 bases. The CDR3 sequence is 15 residues long. CDR1 is SGDLS and CDR2 is YYNGEE in the germline V gene. The trim removed 5 bases at V and 2 bases at J, leaving 3 bases unmatched. Here the CDR3 DNA reads TGTGCCAGCAGTGCTAGCGGGGGGCCCTACAATGAGCAGTTCTTC. It encodes CASSASGGPYNEQFF.

The chain is built from TRBV28 and TRBJ1-5; 10 bases are shared with TRBD1. The CDR3 has 16 residues. Germline V CDR1 and CDR2: MDHEN, SYDVKM. The ends lost 1 base at V and 3 bases at J; junction bases unmatched: 3. This CDR3 reads CASSLYRQGANQPQHF. Written as DNA, the CDR3 is TGTGCCAGCAGTTTATACCGACAGGGGGCCAATCAGCCCCAGCATTTT.

This sequence joins TRBV19 and TRBJ2-2; TRBD1 matches 9 bases. This CDR3 has 16 residues. V lost 3 bases, J lost 3 bases, and 5 bases stayed unmatched. Germline V gene sequence: CDR1 LNHDA, CDR2 SQIVND (reference sequence). CDR3 nucleotide sequence: TGTGCCAGTAGTATGACTGGACAGGGGTACACCGGGGAGCTGTTTTTT. It is translated as CASSMTGQGYTGELFF.